This T cell receptor beta chain was profiled in a study of shared clonotypes between healthy human individuals. Trimming removed 4 bases from V and 5 bases from J, with 6 bases in between. CDR3 length: 10 residues. CDR1 is DFQATT and CDR2 is SNEGSKA in the germline V gene (reference sequence). As regards this clone: Within the sample, other DNA sequences also encode this same CDR3.

The table came from immunoSEQ multiplex PCR; TCRdb's copy has only in-frame clones and leaves some out. Among some 2,000,000 clones listed, almost 96% were seen once. Material: naive CD4+ T cells sorted from blood. Described subset: CD45RA+ positively selected. This TCR derives from a man younger than 30 in good health. The chain uses TRBV20-1 and TRBJ2-7; a weak D match, TRBD1 (5 bases). CDR3 nucleotide sequence: TGCAGTGCTAAAGGGGACGAGCAGTACTTC. The encoded protein is CSAKGDEQYF.